Listed below are T cell receptor beta chains from one sample, sequenced in a study of a mutant IDH1 vaccine in newly diagnosed glioma. Here immunoSEQ multiplex PCR was the method, and the copy in TCRdb shows in-frame clones only, minus some. This sample yields some 47,000 clones, of which 80% to 85% are seen a single time; about 4.5% belongs to the top ten. Their specific antigens are unknown. The specimen comprised PBMCs, sampled from a glioma patient whose treatment included an IDH1 peptide vaccine. These receptors came from a woman aged 40-49 years with glioma. Some clones in this sample may be carry-over from other donors' samples. The CDR3 runs from the conserved cysteine through the conserved F or W. Fields, in order: clone size, J gene, D gene, V gene, CDR3 DNA, CDR3 protein. D genes are given only for firm matches. Size is stated for part of the rows, as once, few or many counts, or as a class when the clone is expanded.

clone_size: .; j_call: TRBJ2-2; d_call: .; v_call: TRBV5-1; cdr3_nt: TGCGCCAGCAGCCCACGACCGACAGAGAACACCGGGGAGCTGTTTTTT; cdr3_aa: CASSPRPTENTGELFF
clone_size: .; j_call: TRBJ2-1; d_call: .; v_call: TRBV9; cdr3_nt: TGTGCCAGCAGCCCTCGGGATGAGCAGTTCTTC; cdr3_aa: CASSPRDEQFF
clone_size: .; j_call: TRBJ2-5; d_call: .; v_call: TRBV9; cdr3_nt: TGTGCCAGCAGCGTAGATCGTTCGGGGCGCGAGACCCAGTACTTC; cdr3_aa: CASSVDRSGRETQYF
clone_size: .; j_call: TRBJ1-1; d_call: .; v_call: TRBV7-6; cdr3_nt: TGTGCCAGCAGCTTTGGTAGGAACACTGAAGCTTTCTTT; cdr3_aa: CASSFGRNTEAFF
clone_size: .; j_call: TRBJ2-2; d_call: TRBD1; v_call: TRBV5-4; cdr3_nt: TGTGCCAGCAGCCCCCGGAACAGGGGAAACGGGGAGCTGTTTTTT; cdr3_aa: CASSPRNRGNGELFF
clone_size: .; j_call: TRBJ1-5; d_call: .; v_call: TRBV29-1; cdr3_nt: TGCAGCGTTGAGGGCACAGCTAATCAGCCCCAGCATTTT; cdr3_aa: CSVEGTANQPQHF
clone_size: medium-sized; j_call: TRBJ2-7; d_call: .; v_call: TRBV18; cdr3_nt: TGTGCCAGCTCCCATACAGGGAGCGGCTACGAGCAGTACTTC; cdr3_aa: CASSHTGSGYEQYF
clone_size: medium-sized; j_call: TRBJ1-5; d_call: TRBD1; v_call: TRBV4-1; cdr3_nt: TGCGCCAGCAGCCAAACCGGGACAGCCAGCAATCAGCCCCAGCATTTT; cdr3_aa: CASSQTGTASNQPQHF
clone_size: .; j_call: TRBJ2-1; d_call: .; v_call: TRBV6-1; cdr3_nt: TGTGCCAGCCTTCTCTATCATGAGCAGTTCTTC; cdr3_aa: CASLLYHEQFF
clone_size: .; j_call: TRBJ2-1; d_call: TRBD2; v_call: TRBV9; cdr3_nt: TGTGCCAGCAGTTTTAGCGGGGGCTCCGTCGCAACCTACAATGAGCAGTTCTTC; cdr3_aa: CASSFSGGSVATYNEQFF
clone_size: few; j_call: TRBJ1-5; d_call: .; v_call: TRBV2; cdr3_nt: TGTGCCAGCAGTGTATTGGGGGGGAATCAGCCCCAGCATTTT; cdr3_aa: CASSVLGGNQPQHF
clone_size: once; j_call: TRBJ1-2; d_call: .; v_call: TRBV18; cdr3_nt: TGTGCCAGCTCACCAAGTGCGGGGCCGCTTGGCTACACCTTC; cdr3_aa: CASSPSAGPLGYTF
clone_size: .; j_call: TRBJ2-5; d_call: .; v_call: TRBV4-2; cdr3_nt: TGTGCCAGCAGCCAAGATTCAGAGACCCAGTACTTC; cdr3_aa: CASSQDSETQYF
clone_size: few; j_call: TRBJ1-2; d_call: .; v_call: TRBV28; cdr3_nt: TGTGCCAGCAGTCGGTGGGTTCGGGATGGCTACACCTTC; cdr3_aa: CASSRWVRDGYTF
clone_size: .; j_call: TRBJ2-3; d_call: .; v_call: TRBV5-1; cdr3_nt: TGCGCCAGCAGCTCCTCCGGGGGTACGCAGTATTTT; cdr3_aa: CASSSSGGTQYF
clone_size: few; j_call: TRBJ1-2; d_call: .; v_call: TRBV7-2; cdr3_nt: TGTGCCAGCAGCCCTACCGGAGGGCCCTATGGCTACACCTTC; cdr3_aa: CASSPTGGPYGYTF
clone_size: .; j_call: TRBJ1-5; d_call: .; v_call: TRBV19; cdr3_nt: TGTGCCAGTAGTGACGTCCAGGGAGGCAATCAGCCCCAGCATTTT; cdr3_aa: CASSDVQGGNQPQHF
clone_size: .; j_call: TRBJ2-1; d_call: .; v_call: TRBV15; cdr3_nt: TGTGCCACCAGCAGGTACACTAGCAATGAGCAGTTCTTC; cdr3_aa: CATSRYTSNEQFF
clone_size: .; j_call: TRBJ2-1; d_call: TRBD2; v_call: TRBV7-6; cdr3_nt: TGTGCCAGCAGCTTAGTATGGTCGCGTCGGGGGGGGGCTTACAATGAGCAGTTCTTC; cdr3_aa: CASSLVWSRRGGAYNEQFF
clone_size: .; j_call: TRBJ2-5; d_call: .; v_call: TRBV25-1; cdr3_nt: TGTGCCAGCAGCCCTGGAAAGGGCAGGGGAGTTAGTGACCAGTACTTC; cdr3_aa: CASSPGKGRGVSDQYF
clone_size: once; j_call: TRBJ2-7; d_call: TRBD2; v_call: TRBV20-1; cdr3_nt: TGCAGTGCTAGTCCAGCGGGAGAGCAGTACTTC; cdr3_aa: CSASPAGEQYF
clone_size: .; j_call: TRBJ1-1; d_call: .; v_call: TRBV11-1; cdr3_nt: TGTGCCAGCAGCTTATATGACAGAAACACTGAAGCTTTCTTT; cdr3_aa: CASSLYDRNTEAFF
clone_size: .; j_call: TRBJ1-6; d_call: .; v_call: TRBV11-2; cdr3_nt: TGTGCCAGCAGAACCGGGAGTTCACCCCTCCACTTT; cdr3_aa: CASRTGSSPLHF
clone_size: .; j_call: TRBJ2-3; d_call: .; v_call: TRBV27; cdr3_nt: TGTGCCAGCAGGATTGACTCAGCAGATACGCAGTATTTT; cdr3_aa: CASRIDSADTQYF
clone_size: .; j_call: TRBJ2-5; d_call: .; v_call: TRBV14; cdr3_nt: TGTGCCAGCAGCCACTTGTACCAAGAGACCCAGTACTTC; cdr3_aa: CASSHLYQETQYF
clone_size: .; j_call: TRBJ1-1; d_call: TRBD1; v_call: TRBV29-1; cdr3_nt: TGCAGCGTTGGTTCCGGCCAGCCTCCCCCGGGACAGCTTCTAAACACTGAAGCTTTCTTT; cdr3_aa: CSVGSGQPPPGQLLNTEAFF
clone_size: .; j_call: TRBJ1-5; d_call: .; v_call: TRBV27; cdr3_nt: TGTGCCAGCAGTCAGGACGGGGCCAATCAGCCCCAGCATTTT; cdr3_aa: CASSQDGANQPQHF
clone_size: .; j_call: TRBJ2-7; d_call: .; v_call: TRBV7-6; cdr3_nt: TGTGCCAGCAGCTTAGGCGGGGGCAGATCCTACGAGCAGTACTTC; cdr3_aa: CASSLGGGRSYEQYF
clone_size: .; j_call: TRBJ2-3; d_call: TRBD2; v_call: TRBV4-3; cdr3_nt: TGCGCCAGCAGCCAAGACTGGGGACTAGCGGTTAGCACAGATACGCAGTATTTT; cdr3_aa: CASSQDWGLAVSTDTQYF
clone_size: .; j_call: TRBJ2-7; d_call: .; v_call: TRBV28; cdr3_nt: TGTGCCAGCAGGAACAGGGAAGGCGAGCAGTACTTC; cdr3_aa: CASRNREGEQYF
clone_size: .; j_call: TRBJ1-1; d_call: TRBD1; v_call: TRBV18; cdr3_nt: TGTGCCAGCTCACCTCAGGGACAGGGCTATGCTGAAGCTTTCTTT; cdr3_aa: CASSPQGQGYAEAFF
clone_size: .; j_call: TRBJ1-6; d_call: TRBD1; v_call: TRBV4-1; cdr3_nt: TGCGCCAGCAGCCGAGGGGGACAGATCGATTCACCCCTCCACTTT; cdr3_aa: CASSRGGQIDSPLHF
clone_size: .; j_call: TRBJ2-7; d_call: .; v_call: TRBV4-3; cdr3_nt: TGCGCCAGCAGCCAAGATCGGTCGGCCTACCCATTACCCGAGCAGTACTTC; cdr3_aa: CASSQDRSAYPLPEQYF
clone_size: .; j_call: TRBJ1-1; d_call: TRBD1; v_call: TRBV28; cdr3_nt: TGTGCCAGCAGTTTTGAGGGGGCGCCTACTGAAGCTTTCTTT; cdr3_aa: CASSFEGAPTEAFF
clone_size: .; j_call: TRBJ1-6; d_call: .; v_call: TRBV11-2; cdr3_nt: TGTGCCAGCAGTTTAAACTCAGGGGAAAATTCACCCCTCCACTTT; cdr3_aa: CASSLNSGENSPLHF